The T cell receptor beta chain under discussion was sequenced for a study of blood T cell repertoires in COVID-19. Study overall: Acute and convalescent COVID-19 samples came from the United States, Italy and Spain. The analysed material was cDNA or gDNA that came from T cells, B-cell-depleted T cells, or PBMCs.

Original methodology: Using reference gene primer amplification, nucleated cell counts were estimated. Sequencing used immunoSEQ multiplex PCR; TCRdb keeps in-frame clones, though not all of them. V and J calls plus clone size are reproduced from that table; the DNA served to infer D and trimming. The data contain about 120,000 clones, around 87% of them seen just once; the ten biggest clones take up 25% to 30%. The CDR3 is 14 residues long. Germline lookup yields CDR1 MNHEY and CDR2 SVGAGI. V shed 7 bases, J shed 1 base, and the junction held 4 bases outside the gene matches. V and J are TRBV6-5 and TRBJ2-3, with TRBD2 identical over 8 bases. Sequencing was carried out using peripheral blood. The receptor comes from a woman in her 70s with acute or convalescent COVID-19. Here the CDR3 reads CASTLGGGTDTQYF. Here the CDR3 DNA reads TGTGCCAGCACCCTCGGGGGGGGCACAGATACGCAGTATTTT.